This T cell receptor (beta chain) was identified during a study of blood T cell repertoires in COVID-19. Turning to the study itself: COVID-19 samples from acute and convalescent phases originated in the United States, Italy and Spain.

Original processing notes: From reference gene primer amplification, estimates of nucleated cell counts were derived. TCRdb's copy holds only in-frame clones and misses some; the assay was immunoSEQ multiplex PCR. That table supplies the V and J calls and clone size; D and trimming were determined from the DNA. The table includes roughly 170,000 clones, 83% detected once. Germline V lookup: CDR1 MDHEN, CDR2 SYDVKM. Germline trimming cut 4 bases from V and 0 bases from J; bases unmatched to any gene: 6. This CDR3 is 16 amino acids long. Enrolled through a virtual design, the participants were between 18 and 89 years of age and came from 24 US areas. Participants reported their clinical history, and cohort assignment relied on those reports.

The chain recombines TRBV28 with TRBJ1-3, with 7 bases identical to TRBD1. Sequencing was performed on PBMCs or T cells enriched from blood (not recorded which). The sequence was obtained from a woman aged 45 to 65 in a cohort exposed to, infected with or recovered from COVID-19 (not recorded which). CDR3 protein: CASSSAGTASGNTIYF. The CDR3, as DNA: TGTGCCAGCAGTTCAGCAGGGACAGCCTCTGGAAACACCATATATTTT.